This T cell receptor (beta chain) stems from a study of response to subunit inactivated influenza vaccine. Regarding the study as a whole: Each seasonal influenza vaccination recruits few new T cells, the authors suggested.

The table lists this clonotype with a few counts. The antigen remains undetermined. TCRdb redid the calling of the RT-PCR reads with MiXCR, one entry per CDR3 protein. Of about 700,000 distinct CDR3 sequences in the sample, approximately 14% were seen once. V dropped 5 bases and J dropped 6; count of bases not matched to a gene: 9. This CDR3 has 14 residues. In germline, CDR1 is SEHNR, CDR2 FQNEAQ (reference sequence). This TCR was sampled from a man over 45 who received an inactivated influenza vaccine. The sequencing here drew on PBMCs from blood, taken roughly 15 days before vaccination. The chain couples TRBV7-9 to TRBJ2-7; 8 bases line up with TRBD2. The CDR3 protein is CASSISGSGSEQYF. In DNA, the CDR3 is TGTGCCAGCAGCATCAGCGGGAGTGGTAGCGAGCAGTACTTC.